The rows below give T cell receptor beta chains drawn from one sample of a study of beta chain features in type 1 diabetes. Libraries were prepared by immunoSEQ multiplex PCR; TCRdb keeps only in-frame clonotypes and omits some of them. The sample lists around 180,000 clones; approximately 7.9% were seen once. The source material was central memory CD4+ T cells from blood. These receptors all come from a man aged 18 to 30 with type 1 diabetes. Each CDR3 is given with its conserved first and last residue. D genes are given only for firm matches. Not all rows give a size; the values are once, few, many and, for expanded clones, a class.

J | V | D | size | CDR3 | DNA
TRBJ1-1 | TRBV30 | TRBD1 | few | CAWSVGGQGKAFF | TGTGCCTGGAGTGTAGGGGGACAGGGGAAAGCTTTCTTT
TRBJ2-7 | TRBV5-1 | - | once | CASSLSLAGTYEQYF | TGCGCCAGCAGCTTGTCTCTGGCGGGGACCTACGAGCAGTACTTC
TRBJ2-3 | TRBV5-4 | TRBD2 | few | CASSSTTSFTDTQYF | TGTGCCAGCAGCTCCACGACTAGCTTCACAGATACGCAGTATTTT
TRBJ2-1 | TRBV14 | TRBD2 | - | CASSQDASGYNEQFF | TGTGCCAGCAGCCAAGACGCTAGCGGCTACAATGAGCAGTTCTTC
TRBJ2-1 | TRBV7-9 | TRBD2 | few | CASSYAGGRGSYNEQFF | TGTGCCAGCAGCTACGCGGGAGGGAGGGGCTCCTACAATGAGCAGTTCTTC
TRBJ2-7 | TRBV27 | TRBD2 | few | CASSSLAGGPLFEQYF | TGTGCCAGCAGTTCGCTAGCGGGAGGGCCCCTGTTCGAGCAGTACTTC
TRBJ2-7 | TRBV19 | - | - | CASSVSAGQGHYEQYF | TGTGCCAGTAGTGTCTCCGCCGGGCAGGGCCACTACGAGCAGTACTTC
TRBJ1-1 | TRBV19 | - | few | CASSSGLNTEAFF | TGTGCCAGTTCCTCCGGTCTGAACACTGAAGCTTTCTTT
TRBJ1-1 | TRBV28 | TRBD1 | few | CASGNRGKAFF | TGTGCCAGCGGCAACAGGGGGAAAGCTTTCTTT
TRBJ2-7 | TRBV12-2 | - | few | CASRLMRGIPYEQYF | TGTGCAAGTCGCTTGATGAGGGGGATACCCTACGAGCAGTACTTC
TRBJ2-7 | TRBV5-1 | - | - | CASGIYEQYF | TGCGCCAGCGGCATCTACGAGCAGTACTTC
TRBJ1-4 | TRBV4-3 | TRBD1 | few | CASSPELDRGEKLFF | TGCGCCAGCAGCCCGGAATTGGACAGGGGGGAAAAACTGTTTTTT
TRBJ2-7 | TRBV4-2 | TRBD2 | many | CASSRGAPGLEGGYEQYF | TGTGCCAGCAGCCGTGGGGCTCCGGGACTAGAGGGAGGCTACGAGCAGTACTTC
TRBJ1-4 | TRBV5-4 | - | - | CASSFVGGTNEKLFF | TGTGCCAGCAGCTTCGTGGGGGGGACAAATGAAAAACTGTTTTTT
TRBJ2-7 | TRBV29-1 | TRBD2 | many | CSVWTSGSYEQYF | TGCAGCGTTTGGACTAGCGGGAGTTACGAGCAGTACTTC
TRBJ2-3 | TRBV28 | TRBD2 | - | CASKRGTQYF | TGTGCCTCAAAGCGGGGGACGCAGTATTTT
TRBJ2-2 | TRBV14 | - | few | CASSINRALTGELFF | TGTGCCAGCAGCATAAACAGGGCTCTCACCGGGGAGCTGTTTTTT
TRBJ2-1 | TRBV5-1 | TRBD2 | few | CASRGLGASNEQFF | TGCGCCAGCAGGGGACTAGGGGCTTCTAATGAGCAGTTCTTC
TRBJ2-3 | TRBV7-2 | - | once | CASSLEAAGGASTDTQYF | TGTGCCAGCAGCTTAGAAGCGGCGGGCGGGGCGAGCACAGATACGCAGTATTTT
TRBJ2-5 | TRBV18 | - | few | CASSRDLQETQYF | TGTGCCAGCTCAAGGGACTTACAAGAGACCCAGTACTTC
TRBJ1-1 | TRBV7-2 | - | few | CASSFYGSMAFF | TGTGCCAGCAGCTTTTATGGGAGTATGGCTTTCTTT
TRBJ2-5 | TRBV15 | TRBD2 | few | CATSRGLAGAIQETQYF | TGTGCCACCAGCAGGGGACTAGCGGGGGCCATACAAGAGACCCAGTACTTC
TRBJ1-4 | TRBV7-2 | TRBD1 | - | CASSRYSLGGQGFKELFF | TGTGCCAGCAGCCGATATAGTTTGGGGGGACAGGGGTTTAAAGAACTGTTTTTT
TRBJ2-3 | TRBV30 | TRBD2 | few | CACQKTGGVTDTQYF | TGTGCCTGCCAAAAAACGGGGGGGGTCACAGATACGCAGTATTTT
TRBJ1-4 | TRBV28 | TRBD1 | - | CASSSPGQGSEKLFF | TGTGCCAGCAGTTCGCCGGGACAGGGATCTGAAAAACTGTTTTTT
TRBJ2-2 | TRBV7-2 | - | - | CASSLVTGTGELFF | TGTGCCAGCAGCTTAGTCACAGGCACCGGGGAGCTGTTTTTT
TRBJ2-7 | TRBV28 | TRBD1 | - | CASTVDRGHSEQYF | TGTGCCAGCACCGTGGACAGGGGGCATTCCGAGCAGTACTTC
TRBJ2-1 | TRBV27 | - | many | CATMEYGSSYNEQFF | TGTGCCACCATGGAGTACGGGAGCTCCTACAATGAGCAGTTCTTC
TRBJ2-5 | TRBV5-4 | TRBD1 | few | CASSQGTGEGEETQYF | TGTGCCAGCAGCCAAGGGACAGGGGAAGGGGAAGAGACCCAGTACTTC
TRBJ2-5 | TRBV19 | TRBD1 | few | CASSPQKGAETQYF | TGTGCCAGTAGTCCCCAGAAGGGGGCAGAGACCCAGTACTTC
TRBJ1-2 | TRBV9 | TRBD1 | - | CASSPPTGERYTF | TGTGCCAGCAGCCCCCCTACAGGGGAACGCTACACCTTC
TRBJ2-7 | TRBV30 | - | few | CAWGESSYEQYF | TGTGCCTGGGGGGAGAGCTCCTACGAGCAGTACTTC
TRBJ1-4 | TRBV2 | TRBD1 | - | CASKGALSYEKLFF | TGTGCGTCTAAGGGGGCTCTTTCATATGAAAAACTGTTTTTT
TRBJ2-5 | TRBV28 | - | few | CASSPYQETQYF | TGTGCCAGCAGTCCCTATCAAGAGACCCAGTACTTC
TRBJ2-3 | TRBV7-2 | - | - | CASFQDGGWSVGTDTQYF | TGTGCCAGCTTTCAGGATGGGGGGTGGTCGGTAGGCACAGATACGCAGTATTTT
TRBJ2-3 | TRBV11-2 | TRBD2 | - | CASKERGGSDTQYF | TGTGCCAGCAAGGAGCGGGGGGGGTCAGATACGCAGTATTTT
TRBJ1-2 | TRBV16 | - | - | CASSQGREDGYTF | TGTGCCAGCAGCCAAGGACGGGAGGACGGCTACACCTTC
TRBJ2-7 | TRBV18 | - | once | CASSPRAGLYEQYF | TGTGCCAGCTCACCTCGGGCGGGCCTCTACGAGCAGTACTTC
TRBJ1-5 | TRBV29-1 | - | few | CSVGGGVGQPQHF | TGCAGCGTTGGGGGCGGGGTGGGTCAGCCCCAGCATTTT
TRBJ2-7 | TRBV14 | - | few | CASSQGIPRDSYEQYF | TGTGCCAGCAGCCAAGGGATCCCCCGGGACTCCTACGAGCAGTACTTC
TRBJ2-6 | TRBV7-2 | - | - | CASSQTGTRGSNVLTF | TGTGCCAGCAGCCAGACCGGGACTCGAGGTTCCAACGTCCTGACTTTC
TRBJ1-5 | TRBV21-1 | - | few | CASSIRTVNQPQHF | TGTGCCAGCAGCATACGGACAGTAAATCAGCCCCAGCATTTT
TRBJ2-3 | TRBV7-2 | - | few | CASSRLPTGSSSSTDTQYF | TGTGCCAGCAGCCGCCTGCCGACGGGATCGTCCTCAAGCACAGATACGCAGTATTTT
TRBJ2-2 | TRBV9 | - | few | CASSERQETRATGELFF | TGTGCCAGCAGCGAGAGACAGGAGACCCGAGCCACCGGGGAGCTGTTTTTT
TRBJ2-3 | TRBV19 | TRBD2 | few | CASSIGTSVTDTQYF | TGTGCCAGTAGTATTGGGACTAGCGTCACAGATACGCAGTATTTT
TRBJ2-7 | TRBV5-1 | TRBD2 | - | CASSFTSGRSYEQYF | TGCGCCAGCAGCTTCACTAGCGGCCGTTCCTACGAGCAGTACTTC
TRBJ2-1 | TRBV5-4 | - | few | CASMGRSSYNEQFF | TGTGCCAGCATGGGTAGGAGCTCCTACAATGAGCAGTTCTTC
TRBJ2-5 | TRBV27 | - | - | CASSLVAGETQYF | TGTGCCAGCAGTTTAGTTGCGGGGGAGACCCAGTACTTC
TRBJ2-2 | TRBV14 | TRBD2 | - | CASSQFGLAGGTGELFF | TGTGCCAGCAGCCAATTCGGACTAGCGGGAGGAACCGGGGAGCTGTTTTTT
TRBJ2-1 | TRBV5-6 | TRBD2 | few | CASSGLAGVNEQFF | TGTGCCAGCAGCGGGCTAGCGGGAGTAAATGAGCAGTTCTTC
TRBJ2-7 | TRBV27 | TRBD1 | few | CASRYNRGAYEQYF | TGTGCCAGCAGATATAACAGGGGGGCCTACGAGCAGTACTTC